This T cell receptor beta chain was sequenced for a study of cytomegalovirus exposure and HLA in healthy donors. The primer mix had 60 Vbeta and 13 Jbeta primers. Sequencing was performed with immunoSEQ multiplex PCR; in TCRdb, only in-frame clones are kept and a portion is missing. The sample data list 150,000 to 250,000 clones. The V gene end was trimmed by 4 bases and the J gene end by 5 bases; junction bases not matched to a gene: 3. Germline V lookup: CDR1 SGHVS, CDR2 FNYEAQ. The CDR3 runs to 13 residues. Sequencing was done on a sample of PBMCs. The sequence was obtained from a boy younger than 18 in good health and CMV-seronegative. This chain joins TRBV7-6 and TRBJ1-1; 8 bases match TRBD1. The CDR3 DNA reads TGTGCCAGCAGCTCGGGACAGGTTACTGAAGCTTTCTTT. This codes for CASSSGQVTEAFF.